The 15 T cell receptor beta chains presented below share a single source sample, sequenced in a study of Graves' ophthalmopathy and Graves' hyperthyroidism. TCR beta CDR3 regions were amplified from RNA transcripts. First-round RT-PCR employed HTBI primers, with a second-round multiplex PCR after it. TCRdb reanalysed the multiplex PCR reads using MiXCR and keeps one entry per CDR3 protein. Among around 670,000 distinct CDR3 sequences listed, 35% to 50% were seen once. The specimen was peripheral blood. Every receptor here comes from an adult man with Graves' ophthalmopathy.

The chain is built from TRBV29-1 and TRBJ1-2; 12 bases are a match to TRBD1. After removal of 8 bases from V and 4 bases from J, the junction contained 5 bases not matched to a gene. The CDR3 runs to 13 residues. CDR1 SQVTM and CDR2 ANQGSEA come from the germline V gene. The CDR3 DNA reads as TGCAGCTGGGGGGGACAGGGGGCCTATGGCTACACCTTC. Amino acid sequence: CSWGGQGAYGYTF.

This clonotype was recorded a few times. The junction shows a germline mismatch at one end, possibly a read error. V gene TRBV10-3 combines with J gene TRBJ2-5; D not resolved. The CDR3 runs 13 residues. Germline V gene sequence: CDR1 ENHRY, CDR2 SYGVKD. CDR3 DNA sequence: TGTGCCAGCAGTCCTTCCGCTTACGGGACCCAGTACTTC. It is translated as CASSPSAYGTQYF.

The chain carries TRBV10-3 and TRBJ2-3, with D maybe TRBD2 (7 bases). The CDR3 extends over 15 amino acids. Trimming stripped 8 bases from V and 2 bases from J, with 17 bases between. The germline gives CDR1 ENHRY, CDR2 SYGVKD. In nucleotides, the CDR3 is TGTGCCATCGGGACGGGGGGCACACACACAGATACGCAGTATTTT. Translated, it gives CAIGTGGTHTDTQYF.

The chain is built from TRBV25-1 and TRBJ1-5; tentative D call: TRBD1 (5 bases). V lost 11 bases to trimming and J lost 6 bases, with 23 bases between them. There are 15 residues in the CDR3. Germline CDR1 reads MGHDK; CDR2 reads SYGVNS. For the CDR3, the DNA is TGTGCCTGGAGTGTAGACGGGTTTGGGGGTCAGCCCCAGCATTTT. It is translated as CAWSVDGFGGQPQHF.

This sequence joins TRBV5-4 and TRBJ2-5, with D possibly matching TRBD1 (5 bases). Trimming took 10 bases from V and 2 from J, leaving 15 bases between them. CDR1 SGHNT and CDR2 YYREEE come from the germline V gene (reference sequence). This CDR3 is built from 13 residues. The chain's CDR3 is CAAPTETQETQYF. Written as DNA, the CDR3 is TGTGCCGCCCCGACAGAGACGCAAGAGACCCAGTACTTC. Based on the CDR3 plus reference TRBV5-4 and TRBJ2-5, the full variable domain is ETGVTQSPTHLIKTRGQQVTLRCSSQSGHNTVSWYQQALGQGPQFIFQYYREEENGRGNFPPRFSGLQFPNYSSELNVNALELDDSALYLCAAPTETQETQYFGPGTRLLVL.

The chain couples TRBV5-8 to TRBJ2-7; 8 bases match TRBD1. V dropped 7 bases and J dropped 9; count of bases not matched to a gene: 9. CDR1 SGHTS and CDR2 YDEGEE come from the germline V gene. The CDR3 has 12 amino acids. DNA of the CDR3: TGTGCCAGCTCGGACAGGGTCCACGGGCAGTACTTC. Amino acid sequence: CASSDRVHGQYF.

This chain links TRBV7-9 with TRBJ1-1; D remains unclear. Trimming shortened V by 1 base and J by 11 bases, and 17 bases separated the two germline ends. The CDR3 runs 14 residues. Looked up from germline, CDR1 is SEHNR and CDR2 is FQNEAQ (reference sequence). The CDR3 sequence: CASSLGAAGSRAFF. The CDR3 DNA is TGTGCCAGCAGCTTAGGGGCGGCAGGCAGCCGTGCTTTCTTT.

With respect to this clonotype: A much larger clone lies a single base off, so this may be a read error. The chain joins TRBV7-9 to TRBJ2-7, with D possibly TRBD2 on 5 matching bases. Per the germline V gene, CDR1 is SEHNR and CDR2 is FQNEAQ (reference sequence). The CDR3 spans 13 residues. The DNA for the CDR3 is TGTTCCAGCTCCCTGGGGTTGGGGAGTGAGCAGTACTTC. This codes for CSSSLGLGSEQYF.

V gene TRBV25-1 combines with J gene TRBJ2-2, with 13 bases that match TRBD2. This CDR3 has 17 residues. Germline V lookup: CDR1 MGHDK, CDR2 SYGVNS. J lost 6 bases, V lost 6 bases, and 10 bases had no gene match. The CDR3 nucleotides are TGTGCCAGCAGCTCTGGACTAGCGGGAGTTGGCGCCGGGGAGCTGTTTTTT. Its protein product is CASSSGLAGVGAGELFF.

This clonotype occurred many times. The rearrangement uses TRBV20-1 and TRBJ1-1; D not certain. The CDR3 has 12 amino acids. The V and J ends lost 2 bases and 0 bases respectively, with 4 bases between them. The germline gives CDR1 DFQATT, CDR2 SNEGSKA (reference sequence). The CDR3 nucleotides read TGCAGTGCTAGAAGCGTGAACACTGAAGCTTTCTTT. Residues: CSARSVNTEAFF.

This clonotype has at least ten counts. The rearrangement joins TRBV2 to TRBJ2-7; perhaps TRBD1 as D (6 bases). The CDR3 extends over 13 amino acids. CDR1 SNHLY and CDR2 FYNNEI come from the germline V gene. V was clipped by 5 bases and J by 7 bases, with 15 bases between them. CDR3 sequence: CASSSQQGGEQYF. CDR3 in DNA: TGTGCCAGCAGTTCTCAACAGGGCGGGGAGCAGTACTTC.

This clonotype was counted at least ten times. V usage is TRBV29-1 and J usage is TRBJ2-7; D is undetermined. The length of the CDR3 is 12 residues. V lost 7 bases, J lost 3 bases, and 13 bases lay in between. Germline V gene data show CDR1 as SQVTM and CDR2 as ANQGSEA. The CDR3 reads CSALHPNYEQYF. CDR3 DNA sequence: TGCAGCGCATTGCATCCCAACTACGAGCAGTACTTC.

In this sample, this clonotype turned up a few times. The chain employs TRBV19 and TRBJ1-1, with TRBD1 matching over 7 bases. Per the germline V gene, CDR1 is LNHDA and CDR2 is SQIVND (reference sequence). The trim removed 1 base at V and 3 bases at J, leaving 11 bases unmatched. This CDR3 comprises 17 residues. The CDR3: CASSIGKGAIGYTEAFF. The CDR3 coding sequence is TGTGCCAGTAGTATAGGAAAGGGGGCGATTGGGTACACTGAAGCTTTCTTT.

This clonotype has only a few counts. J is TRBJ2-5 and V is TRBV7-2; TRBD2 matches 7 bases. CDR1 and CDR2 (germline): SGHTA, FQGNSA. The CDR3 consists of 18 residues. Germline trimming cut 6 bases from V and 0 bases from J; bases unmatched to any gene: 16. DNA of the CDR3: TGTGCCAGCAGTCATGGACTAGTTGGCACAAAGTACCAAGAGACCCAGTACTTC. Translated: CASSHGLVGTKYQETQYF.

V gene TRBV27 combines with J gene TRBJ2-5; TRBD2 might be the D (5 bases). Germline V lookup: CDR1 MNHEY, CDR2 SMNVEV (reference sequence). The CDR3 has 13 amino acids. V was cut by 4 bases and J by 4 bases, with 10 bases left in between. CDR3 sequence: CASSWRGPETQYF. The CDR3 DNA reads TGTGCCAGCAGTTGGAGAGGGCCAGAGACCCAGTACTTC.